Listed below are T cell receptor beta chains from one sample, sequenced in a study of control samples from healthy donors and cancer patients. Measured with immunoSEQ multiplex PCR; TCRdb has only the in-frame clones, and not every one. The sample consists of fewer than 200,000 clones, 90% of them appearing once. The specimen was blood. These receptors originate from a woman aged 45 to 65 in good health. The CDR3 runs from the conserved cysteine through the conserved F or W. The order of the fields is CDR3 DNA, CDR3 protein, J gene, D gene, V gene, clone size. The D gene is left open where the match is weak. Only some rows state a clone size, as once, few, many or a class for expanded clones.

cdr3_nt: TGCGCCAGCAGCCAGAATTCGGGGGCCAACGTCCTGACTTTC
cdr3_aa: CASSQNSGANVLTF
j_call: TRBJ2-6
d_call: NA
v_call: TRBV4-1
clone_size: NA

cdr3_nt: TGCGCCAGCACCCCGGGGGGGGCAAACACTGAAGCTTTCTTT
cdr3_aa: CASTPGGANTEAFF
j_call: TRBJ1-1
d_call: NA
v_call: TRBV5-1
clone_size: NA

cdr3_nt: TGCGCCAGCAGTGACTACAGGGACACTGAAGCTTTCTTT
cdr3_aa: CASSDYRDTEAFF
j_call: TRBJ1-1
d_call: NA
v_call: TRBV10-2
clone_size: NA

cdr3_nt: TGCAGTGCTAGTTGGGTGGGCGAGTACTTC
cdr3_aa: CSASWVGEYF
j_call: TRBJ2-5
d_call: NA
v_call: TRBV20-1
clone_size: NA

cdr3_nt: TGCAGTGCTAGTATGGGCTCTGGAAACACCATATATTTT
cdr3_aa: CSASMGSGNTIYF
j_call: TRBJ1-3
d_call: NA
v_call: TRBV20-1
clone_size: NA

cdr3_nt: TGCGCCAGCAGCTTGGAACCCGGAAGATACGAGCAGTACTTC
cdr3_aa: CASSLEPGRYEQYF
j_call: TRBJ2-7
d_call: NA
v_call: TRBV5-1
clone_size: NA

cdr3_nt: TGTGCCTCCAGGACAGGGACCAATCAGCCCCAGCATTTT
cdr3_aa: CASRTGTNQPQHF
j_call: TRBJ1-5
d_call: TRBD1
v_call: TRBV30
clone_size: NA

cdr3_nt: TGTGCCAGCAGGCCCCGAACCGGGGAGCTGTTTTTT
cdr3_aa: CASRPRTGELFF
j_call: TRBJ2-2
d_call: NA
v_call: TRBV6-5
clone_size: NA

cdr3_nt: TGTGCCAGCAGCGTACGGGGGGCGGGCACAGATACGCAGTATTTT
cdr3_aa: CASSVRGAGTDTQYF
j_call: TRBJ2-3
d_call: NA
v_call: TRBV9
clone_size: few

cdr3_nt: TGTGCCAGCTCACCACCGTCTTCCGGGATCGGGGAGCTGTTTTTT
cdr3_aa: CASSPPSSGIGELFF
j_call: TRBJ2-2
d_call: NA
v_call: TRBV18
clone_size: NA

cdr3_nt: TGTGCCAGCAGCCAAGTAACCCGACTAGCGTCAGGTGAGCAGTTCTTC
cdr3_aa: CASSQVTRLASGEQFF
j_call: TRBJ2-1
d_call: TRBD2
v_call: TRBV14
clone_size: NA

cdr3_nt: TGTGCCAGCAGCGCCTCTACAGTACCTGGCACTGAAGCTTTCTTT
cdr3_aa: CASSASTVPGTEAFF
j_call: TRBJ1-1
d_call: NA
v_call: TRBV9
clone_size: once

cdr3_nt: TGCGCCAGCAAGGGTACACCGAGCACTGAAGCTTTCTTT
cdr3_aa: CASKGTPSTEAFF
j_call: TRBJ1-1
d_call: NA
v_call: TRBV4-1
clone_size: NA

cdr3_nt: TGTGCCAGCACTCCAAGCGGGTCTTACGAGCAGTACTTC
cdr3_aa: CASTPSGSYEQYF
j_call: TRBJ2-7
d_call: NA
v_call: TRBV6-6
clone_size: NA

cdr3_nt: TGTGCCAGCAGCTCGGACCTTTTCACAGATACGCAGTATTTT
cdr3_aa: CASSSDLFTDTQYF
j_call: TRBJ2-3
d_call: NA
v_call: TRBV5-4
clone_size: NA